This TCR beta chain emerged from a study of T cell responses to AZD1222 COVID-19 vaccine. Profiling relied on immunoSEQ multiplex PCR, and the TCRdb table lists in-frame clones only, not all of them. The repertoire includes approximately 170,000 clones, about 91% of them detected once, and approximately 0.98% sits in the top ten. Study findings and constraints: Unmutated regions of variants are reportedly targeted by nearly half of spike-specific TCRs.

Trimming at V came to 10 bases and at J to 4 bases, leaving 6 bases not matched to a gene. CDR1 is LNHDA and CDR2 is SQIVND in the germline V gene (reference sequence). This CDR3 is built from 13 residues. Worth noting for this clone: Its specificity is unknown.

The receptor comes from an adult who received the AZD1222 COVID-19 vaccine. This chain uses TRBV19 with TRBJ1-2, with 10 bases fitting TRBD1. This material consisted of peripheral blood, taken 28 days after the second AZD1222 dose. In DNA, the CDR3 is TGTGCCACCCGGGACAGGGGACCCTATGGCTACACCTTC. Encoded protein: CATRDRGPYGYTF.